Below are 18 T cell receptor beta chains sequenced from a single sample in a study of blood T cells in healthy people across ages (dated by TCRdb to the mid-2010s). Libraries were constructed by 5' RACE. The sample was run on an Illumina HiSeq 2500. A second roughly 7 to 12 cycle PCR used a sample-barcoded 5' primer and a J-beta primer mix. The raw public data were reprocessed by TCRdb itself: fastp quality trimming at Q25, MiXCR clonotype calling, in-frame beta chains only. Identical CDR3 protein sequences are pooled into one entry, listed with their most common genes and DNA. The sample includes over 950,000 distinct CDR3 sequences, with roughly 51% observed a single time. Around 21% of the sample goes to the ten largest clones. Sequenced: blood. These receptors all stem from a woman between 55 and 75 years old in good health.

The rearrangement joins TRBV10-3 to TRBJ2-7; D could derive from TRBD1 or TRBD2 (5 bases each). Germline V lookup: CDR1 ENHRY, CDR2 SYGVKD. The CDR3 loop spans 15 amino acids. Trimming cost V 0 bases and J 5 bases, with 14 bases left between them. CDR3 coding DNA: TGTGCCATCAGTGAGTCGGGTGAGGGGCATAACGAGCAGTACTTC. It specifies CAISESGEGHNEQYF.

The V gene is TRBV20-1, the J gene TRBJ2-1, with a weak D call TRBD2 (6 bases). The DNA end lines up better with TRBJ2-7; the J call may be wrong. CDR3 size: 15 residues. The germline CDR1 and CDR2 sequences are DFQATT and SNEGSKA (reference sequence). The CDR3 coding sequence is TGCAGTGCTAGAACCGGGAGTGCTTCCTACAATGAGCAGTACTTC. It translates to CSARTGSASYNEQYF.

The rearrangement links TRBV29-1 to TRBJ1-1; TRBD1 might be the D (5 bases). V lost 3 bases and J 4 bases, leaving 12 bases between the germline ends. The V gene's germline CDR1 is SQVTM and CDR2 ANQGSEA. The CDR3 loop spans 13 amino acids. CDR3 amino acids: CSVEGGGPTEAFF. CDR3 nucleotide sequence: TGCAGCGTTGAGGGGGGGGGTCCCACTGAAGCTTTCTTT.

The rearrangement links TRBV28 to TRBJ2-7, with D perhaps TRBD1 or TRBD2 (5 bases each). In germline, CDR1 is MDHEN, CDR2 SYDVKM. The length of the CDR3 is 15 residues. Trimming took 5 bases from V and 0 from J, leaving 14 bases between them. The CDR3 sequence: CASSPRAGSSYEQYF. The DNA for the CDR3 is TGTGCCAGCAGTCCTCGGGCAGGGAGCTCCTACGAGCAGTACTTC. The full variable domain, rest sourced from reference TRBV28 and TRBJ2-7, is DVKVTQSSRYLVKRTGEKVFLECVQDMDHENMFWYRQDPGLGLRLIYFSYDVKMKEKGDIPEGYSVSREKKERFSLILESASTNQTSMYLCASSPRAGSSYEQYFGPGTRLTVT.

This clonotype was seen only a few times. This chain links TRBV7-2 with TRBJ2-7; 7 nucleotides match TRBD1. With 6 bases clipped from V and 3 bases from J, the junction kept 11 bases outside the gene matches. This CDR3 is built from 15 residues. CDR1 is SGHTA, CDR2 FQGNSA, per germline. This CDR3 is CASSFRQGAIYEQYF. Here the CDR3 DNA reads TGTGCCAGCAGTTTTCGACAGGGAGCGATCTACGAGCAGTACTTC.

This clonotype showed up just a few times. The CDR3 sequence: CASSQDPGHGGGYTF. The CDR3 DNA reads as TGTGCCAGCAGCCAAGATCCGGGGCATGGTGGTGGCTACACCTTC. The genes are TRBV4-2 and TRBJ1-2; the D gene is possibly TRBD1 (5 bases). In germline, CDR1 is LGHNA, CDR2 YNFKEQ. V was shortened by 0 bases and J by 7 bases, with 15 bases between the two germline ends. CDR3 length: 15 residues.

The gene calls are TRBV18 and TRBJ1-6; weak D call: TRBD1 (5 bases). Trimming stripped 3 bases from V and 6 bases from J, with 15 bases between. Germline lookup yields CDR1 KGHSH and CDR2 LQKENI. The CDR3 runs 16 residues. This chain's CDR3 is CASSPNPQGSNSPLHF. The CDR3 bases are TGTGCCAGCTCACCCAACCCTCAGGGCTCTAATTCACCCCTCCACTTT.

This clonotype came up once. The chain recombines TRBV6-6 with TRBJ1-5, with 8 bases lining up with TRBD1. The CDR3 covers 16 residues. Looked up from germline, CDR1 is MNHNY and CDR2 is SVGAGI (reference sequence). Trimming removed 2 bases from V and 4 bases from J; junction bases left unmatched: 7. As DNA, the CDR3 is TGTGCCAGCAGTTACCCTCCGGGACAGGAGAATCAGCCCCAGCATTTT. Its protein product is CASSYPPGQENQPQHF.

This chain links TRBV20-1 with TRBJ2-7; tentatively, D is TRBD1 (6 bases). V lost 3 bases, J lost 1 base, and 10 bases lay in between. This CDR3 has 13 residues. Germline V gene data show CDR1 as DFQATT and CDR2 as SNEGSKA (reference sequence). In DNA form, the CDR3 reads TGCAGTGCTAGTGATACAGGGTCCTACGAGCAGTACTTC. Its protein is CSASDTGSYEQYF.

V gene TRBV28 combines with J gene TRBJ1-4; D unresolved. V dropped 6 bases and J dropped 0 bases, with 11 bases sitting between them. Germline CDR1 MDHEN, CDR2 SYDVKM. The length of the CDR3 is 15 residues. The CDR3 is CASSLPGATNEKLFF. In nucleotides, the CDR3 is TGTGCCAGCAGCCTTCCCGGGGCAACTAATGAAAAACTGTTTTTT.

The chain uses TRBV28 and TRBJ2-2; the D is unclear. V gave up 7 bases and J gave up 4 bases, with 16 bases separating them. CDR3 length equals 15 residues. CDR1 and CDR2 (germline): MDHEN, SYDVKM. For the CDR3, the DNA is TGTGCCAGCACCTCCCTGGGGTCCCCCACCGGGGAGCTGTTTTTT. Translating gives CASTSLGSPTGELFF.

This clonotype was seen a handful of times. The rearrangement uses TRBV9 and TRBJ2-6; the D is unclear. Trimming took off 4 bases at V and 3 bases at J, with 8 bases between the two ends. In germline, CDR1 is SGDLS, CDR2 YYNGEE. The CDR3 spans 14 residues. CDR3 bases: TGTGCCAGCAGCCCCCTTTTTGGGGCCAACGTCCTGACTTTC. Encoded protein: CASSPLFGANVLTF.

This clonotype has just a few counts. The chain uses TRBV28 and TRBJ2-5; 7 positions agree with TRBD2. Germline CDR1 MDHEN, CDR2 SYDVKM. The CDR3 is 15 amino acids. The J segment lost 3 bases and the V segment lost 1 base, leaving 5 bases of the junction unmatched. The CDR3 nucleotides are TGTGCCAGCAGTTTATCCAGGCGGGAGAAAGAGACCCAGTACTTC. Translating gives CASSLSRREKETQYF.

The rearrangement uses TRBV28 and TRBJ2-7; no clear D gene. V was pared by 8 bases and J by 1 base, with 15 bases between. Germline V gene sequence: CDR1 MDHEN, CDR2 SYDVKM. The CDR3 sequence is 14 residues long. CDR3 bases: TGTGCCAGCGAGAGAAGGGTAGAGTCCTACGAGCAGTACTTC. Encoded protein: CASERRVESYEQYF.

The chain is built from TRBV7-9 and TRBJ1-1, with a tentative D call TRBD1 (6 bases). In germline, CDR1 is SEHNR, CDR2 FQNEAQ (reference sequence). The CDR3 extends over 13 amino acids. V lost 5 bases and J 4 bases, leaving 11 bases between the germline ends. For the CDR3, the DNA is TGTGCCAGCAGCGCAGGGGTTGGCACTGAAGCTTTCTTT. Its translation is CASSAGVGTEAFF. Filled out from reference TRBV7-9 and TRBJ1-1, the complete variable domain reads DTGVSQNPRHKITKRGQNVTFRCDPISEHNRLYWYRQTLGQGPEFLTYFQNEAQLEKSRLLSDRFSAERPKGSFSTLEIQRTEQGDSAMYLCASSAGVGTEAFFGQGTRLTVV.

The CDR3 DNA is TGCGCCAGCAGCTTCCAGCGGGACATCACAGATACGCAGTATTTT. Translating gives CASSFQRDITDTQYF. The V call is TRBV5-1, the J call TRBJ2-3; TRBD2 might be the D (7 bases). CDR3 length equals 15 residues. Germline lookup yields CDR1 SGHRS and CDR2 YFSETQ. Trimming left V 2 bases short and J 2 bases short, with 12 bases between.

The chain employs TRBV4-2 and TRBJ2-1, with unresolved D. The CDR3 has 11 amino acids. Trimming left V 2 bases short and J 13 bases short, with 9 bases between. Germline assignment: CDR1 LGHNA and CDR2 YNFKEQ. The CDR3 is CASSQQVDQFF. The CDR3 DNA reads as TGTGCCAGCAGCCAACAAGTTGACCAGTTCTTC.

This chain uses TRBV29-1 with TRBJ2-1; 9 bases match TRBD1. In germline, CDR1 is SQVTM, CDR2 ANQGSEA. CDR3 length: 15 amino acids. J gave up 5 bases and V 6 bases, and 11 bases lay outside the gene matches. DNA of the CDR3: TGCAGCGTCGTAAGCCTCGGGACAGGGCACAATGAGCAGTTCTTC. It yields the protein CSVVSLGTGHNEQFF.